This TCR beta chain was retrieved from a study of early T cells in non-severe SARS-CoV-2 infection (dated by TCRdb to the early 2020s). Background on the whole study: Bulk RNA from unsorted whole blood was used for TCR sequencing, so alpha and beta chains could not be paired.

The research as a whole found: VDJdb matching was skewed toward anti-spike CD8 responses and likely underestimated virus-specific expansions by missing private and CD4 specificities.

This clonotype was seen once. The target of this receptor is not known. Per-base qualities were not stored, and no clone one base away is much larger. One read alone is weak evidence. Library generation was performed with 5' RACE. Sequencing was carried out with a NextSeq 500. To correct for sequencing error and PCR bias, the TCR library protocol tagged individual cDNA molecules with unique molecular identifiers. Both TCR alpha and beta chains were sequenced, and tight co-correlation was observed between alpha and beta sequence abundances in each sample. In the paper's pipeline: Decombinator V4 was used to annotate the V gene, J gene and CDR3 of the TCR sequences. TCRs were defined as expanded if a significant change between any two time points was detected under a Poisson model with p below 0.0001. TCR abundances were normalised to the total number of TCRs sequenced per sample and were expressed as counts per million. TRAV1-2 paired with TRAJ12, TRAJ20 or TRAJ33 defined MAIT TCRs, while TRAV10 paired with TRAJ18 defined iNKT TCRs. VDJdb, accessed 1 November 2021, was searched for CMV, EBV and SARS-CoV-2 annotated TCRs, with TCRs annotated for multiple antigens excluded. TCRdb reran the public reads through fastp at Q25 and MiXCR, keeping productive beta chains. CDR3 protein duplicates are merged, each entry listing the most common genes and DNA. The V and J calls shown here were made by TCRdb, not taken from the authors' results. The sample contains 97,000 or so distinct CDR3 sequences, under 15% of them found a single time. The ten largest clones add up to about 6% of the sample.

A case-control design nested within a healthcare worker cohort in London, UK, was used, with weekly nasopharyngeal swab PCR tests and blood sampling performed. Healthcare workers were recruited during the week of the UK lockdown, between 23 and 31 March 2020, and followed weekly for up to about 15 weeks. Sequences SGHRS (CDR1) and YFSETQ (CDR2) are obtained from the germline V gene. Its CDR3 holds 16 amino acids, cysteine through phenylalanine. Kept here is only the CDR3 DNA, which spans 48 bases and is read in frame from base 1. Trimming takes 4 bases off V and 6 bases off J; junction bases not matched to a gene: 5.

Sequencing used whole blood. The V and J segments used are TRBV5-1 and TRBJ2-1; TRBD2 fits 15 bases in the junction. The clonotype originates from an adult who was a healthcare worker with PCR-confirmed SARS-CoV-2 infection or an uninfected control (not recorded which). The CDR3 corresponds to CASSLGTSGRTNEQFF. The nucleotide sequence is given as TGCGCCAGCAGCCTCGGGACTAGCGGGAGGACCAATGAGCAGTTCTTC.